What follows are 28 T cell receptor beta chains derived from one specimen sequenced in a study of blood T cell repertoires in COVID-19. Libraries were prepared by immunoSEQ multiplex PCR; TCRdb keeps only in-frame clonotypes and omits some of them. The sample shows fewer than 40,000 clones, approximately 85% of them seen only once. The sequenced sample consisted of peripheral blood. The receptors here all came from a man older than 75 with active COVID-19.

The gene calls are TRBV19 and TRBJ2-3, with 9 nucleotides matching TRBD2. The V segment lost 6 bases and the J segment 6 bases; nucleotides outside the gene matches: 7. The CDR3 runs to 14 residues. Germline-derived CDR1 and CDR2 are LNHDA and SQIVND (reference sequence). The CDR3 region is CASRPGLAGDTQYF. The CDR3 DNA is TGTGCCAGTAGGCCGGGACTAGCTGGGGATACGCAGTATTTT.

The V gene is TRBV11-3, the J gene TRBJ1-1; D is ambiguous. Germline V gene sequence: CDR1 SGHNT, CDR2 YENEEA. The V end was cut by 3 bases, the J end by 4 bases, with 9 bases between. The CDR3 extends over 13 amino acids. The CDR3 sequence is CASSFAGGTEAFF. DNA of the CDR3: TGTGCCAGCAGCTTTGCGGGCGGCACTGAAGCTTTCTTT.

The CDR3 sequence is CASSPGTGYGYTF. CDR3 in DNA: TGTGCCAGCAGTCCCGGGACAGGGTATGGCTACACCTTC. The chain recombines TRBV6-6 with TRBJ1-2, with TRBD1 identical over 9 bases. The CDR3 consists of 13 residues. Looked up from germline, CDR1 is MNHNY and CDR2 is SVGAGI (reference sequence). The V gene end was trimmed by 5 bases and the J gene end by 5 bases; junction bases not matched to a gene: 3.

The CDR3 protein is CASSLNRVTGELFF. The CDR3 DNA reads TGTGCCAGCAGCTTAAATCGGGTCACCGGGGAGCTGTTTTTT. This chain connects TRBV7-3 to TRBJ2-2; D uncertain. The CDR3 is made up of 14 amino acids. CDR1 and CDR2 from the germline V gene are SGHTA and FQGTGA. Trimming stripped 1 base from V and 4 bases from J, with 7 bases between.

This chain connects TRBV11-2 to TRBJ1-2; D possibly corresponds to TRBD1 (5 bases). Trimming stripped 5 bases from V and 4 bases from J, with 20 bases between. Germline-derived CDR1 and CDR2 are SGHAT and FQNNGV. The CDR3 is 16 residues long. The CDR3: CASSNLWGGRGYGYTF. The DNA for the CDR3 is TGTGCCAGCAGCAATCTTTGGGGGGGTAGAGGCTATGGCTACACCTTC.

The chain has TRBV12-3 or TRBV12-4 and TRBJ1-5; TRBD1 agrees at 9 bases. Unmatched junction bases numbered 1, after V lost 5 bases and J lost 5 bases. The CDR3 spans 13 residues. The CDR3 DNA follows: TGTGCCAGCAGTAGACAGGGGGATCAGCCCCAGCATTTT. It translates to CASSRQGDQPQHF.

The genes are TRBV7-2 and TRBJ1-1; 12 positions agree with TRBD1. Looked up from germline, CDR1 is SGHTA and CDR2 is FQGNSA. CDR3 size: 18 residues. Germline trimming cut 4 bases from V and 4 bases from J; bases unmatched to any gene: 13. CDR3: CASSSLSGTGGFSTEAFF. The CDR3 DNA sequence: TGTGCCAGCAGCTCCCTTTCCGGGACAGGGGGCTTTAGCACTGAAGCTTTCTTT.

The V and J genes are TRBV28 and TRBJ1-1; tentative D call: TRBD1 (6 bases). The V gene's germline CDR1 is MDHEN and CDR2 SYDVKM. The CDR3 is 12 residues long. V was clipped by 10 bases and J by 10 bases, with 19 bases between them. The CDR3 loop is CATETSGEGAFF. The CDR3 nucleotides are TGTGCCACCGAGACCTCAGGGGAGGGAGCTTTCTTT. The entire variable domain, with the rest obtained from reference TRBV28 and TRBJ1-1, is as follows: DVKVTQSSRYLVKRTGEKVFLECVQDMDHENMFWYRQDPGLGLRLIYFSYDVKMKEKGDIPEGYSVSREKKERFSLILESASTNQTSMYLCATETSGEGAFFGQGTRLTVV.

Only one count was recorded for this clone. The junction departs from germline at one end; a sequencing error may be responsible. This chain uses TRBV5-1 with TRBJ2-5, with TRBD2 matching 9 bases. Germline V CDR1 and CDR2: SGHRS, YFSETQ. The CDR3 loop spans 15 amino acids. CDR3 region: CARSPGGSGGETQYF. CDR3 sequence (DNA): TGCGCCCGCAGCCCGGGGGGTAGCGGGGGAGAGACCCAGTACTTC. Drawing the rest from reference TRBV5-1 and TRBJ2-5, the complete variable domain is KAGVTQTPRYLIKTRGQQVTLSCSPISGHRSVSWYQQTPGQGLQFLFEYFSETQRNKGNFPGRFSGRQFSNSRSEMNVSTLELGDSALYLCARSPGGSGGETQYFGPGTRLLVL.

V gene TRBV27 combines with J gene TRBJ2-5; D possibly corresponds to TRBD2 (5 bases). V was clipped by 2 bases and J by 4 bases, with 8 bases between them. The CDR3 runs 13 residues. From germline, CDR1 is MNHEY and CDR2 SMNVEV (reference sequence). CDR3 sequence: CASSLGRGETQYF. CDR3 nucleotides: TGTGCCAGCAGTTTAGGTCGGGGAGAGACCCAGTACTTC.

CDR3 sequence (DNA): TGTGCCAGCAGCGTAACCAGCGGGGGGAGTCCAGATACGCAGTATTTT. Translation: CASSVTSGGSPDTQYF. The chain carries TRBV9 and TRBJ2-3, with TRBD2 matching 9 bases. CDR1 SGDLS and CDR2 YYNGEE come from the germline V gene. V was clipped by 1 base and J by 4 bases; unmatched bases: 7. The CDR3 extends over 16 amino acids.

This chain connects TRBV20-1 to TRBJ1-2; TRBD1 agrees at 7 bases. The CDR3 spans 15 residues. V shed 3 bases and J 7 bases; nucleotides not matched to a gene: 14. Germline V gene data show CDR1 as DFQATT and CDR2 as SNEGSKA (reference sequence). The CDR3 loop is CSASPTWDRASGYTF. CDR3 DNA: TGCAGTGCTAGTCCTACCTGGGACAGAGCATCTGGCTACACCTTC.

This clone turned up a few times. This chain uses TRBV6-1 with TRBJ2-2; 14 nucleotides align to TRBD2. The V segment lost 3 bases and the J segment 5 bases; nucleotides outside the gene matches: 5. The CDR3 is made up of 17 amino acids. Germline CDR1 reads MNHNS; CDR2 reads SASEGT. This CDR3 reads CASSEWRLAGGTGELFF. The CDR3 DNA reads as TGTGCCAGCAGTGAGTGGAGACTAGCGGGGGGGACCGGGGAGCTGTTTTTT.

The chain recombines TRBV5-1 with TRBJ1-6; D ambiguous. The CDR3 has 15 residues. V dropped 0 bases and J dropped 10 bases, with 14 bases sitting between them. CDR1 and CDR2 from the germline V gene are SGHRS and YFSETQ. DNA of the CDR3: TGCGCCAGCAGCTTGGCCGAGGGATCGGGCTCACCCCTCCACTTT. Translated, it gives CASSLAEGSGSPLHF.

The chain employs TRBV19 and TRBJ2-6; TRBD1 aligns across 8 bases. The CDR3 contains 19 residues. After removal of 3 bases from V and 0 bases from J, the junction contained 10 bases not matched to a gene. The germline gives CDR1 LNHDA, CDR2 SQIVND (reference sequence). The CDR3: CASSIKGQGYSSGANVLTF. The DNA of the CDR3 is TGTGCCAGTAGTATCAAAGGACAGGGTTACAGCTCTGGGGCCAACGTCCTGACTTTC.

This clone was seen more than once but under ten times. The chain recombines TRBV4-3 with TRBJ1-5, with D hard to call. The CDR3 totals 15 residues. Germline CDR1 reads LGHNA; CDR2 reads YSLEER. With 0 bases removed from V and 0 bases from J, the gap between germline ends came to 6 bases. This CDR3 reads CASSQDRYSNQPQHF. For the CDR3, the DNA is TGCGCCAGCAGCCAAGATAGATATAGCAATCAGCCCCAGCATTTT.

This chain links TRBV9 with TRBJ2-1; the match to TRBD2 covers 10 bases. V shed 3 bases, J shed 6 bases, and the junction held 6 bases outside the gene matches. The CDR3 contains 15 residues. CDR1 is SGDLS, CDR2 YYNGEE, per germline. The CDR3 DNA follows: TGTGCCAGCAGCGCCGGGACTAGCGCGATCAATGAGCAGTTCTTC. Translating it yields CASSAGTSAINEQFF.

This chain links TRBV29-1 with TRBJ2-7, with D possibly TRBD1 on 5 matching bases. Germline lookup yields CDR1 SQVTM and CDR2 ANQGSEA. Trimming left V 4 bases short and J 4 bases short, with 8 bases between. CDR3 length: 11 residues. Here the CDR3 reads CSVATGYEQYF. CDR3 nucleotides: TGCAGCGTTGCAACAGGTTACGAGCAGTACTTC.

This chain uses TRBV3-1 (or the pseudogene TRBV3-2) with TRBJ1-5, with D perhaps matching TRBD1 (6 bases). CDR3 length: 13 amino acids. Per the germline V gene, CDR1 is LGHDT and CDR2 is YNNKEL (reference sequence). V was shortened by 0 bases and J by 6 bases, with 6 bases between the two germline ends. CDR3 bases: TGTGCCAGCAGCCAAGAGGGGGCTCAGCCCCAGCATTTT. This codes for CASSQEGAQPQHF.

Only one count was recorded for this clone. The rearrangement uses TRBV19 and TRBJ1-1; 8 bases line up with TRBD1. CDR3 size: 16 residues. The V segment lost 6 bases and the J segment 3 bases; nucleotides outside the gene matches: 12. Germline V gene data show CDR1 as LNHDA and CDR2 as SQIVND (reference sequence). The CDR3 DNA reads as TGTGCCAGTAGGAGGGTGACAGGGGATTTGGACACTGAAGCTTTCTTT. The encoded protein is CASRRVTGDLDTEAFF. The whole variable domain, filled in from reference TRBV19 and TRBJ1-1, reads DGGITQSPKYLFRKEGQNVTLSCEQNLNHDAMYWYRQDPGQGLRLIYYSQIVNDFQKGDIAEGYSVSREKKESFPLTVTSAQKNPTAFYLCASRRVTGDLDTEAFFGQGTRLTVV.

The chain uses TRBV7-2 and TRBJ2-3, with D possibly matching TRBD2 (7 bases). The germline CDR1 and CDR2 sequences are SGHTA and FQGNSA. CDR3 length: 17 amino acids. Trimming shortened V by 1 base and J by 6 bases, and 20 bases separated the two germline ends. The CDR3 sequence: CASSLVSGTGGPDTQYF. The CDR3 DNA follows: TGTGCCAGCAGCTTAGTGAGTGGGACGGGGGGCCCCGATACGCAGTATTTT.

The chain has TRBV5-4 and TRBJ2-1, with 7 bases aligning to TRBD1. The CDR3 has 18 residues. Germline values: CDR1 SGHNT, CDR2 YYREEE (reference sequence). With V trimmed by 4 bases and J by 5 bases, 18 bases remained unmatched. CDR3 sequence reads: CASSNGAGGGGANNEQFF. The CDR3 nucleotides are TGTGCCAGCAGCAACGGGGCAGGGGGTGGTGGGGCTAACAATGAGCAGTTCTTC. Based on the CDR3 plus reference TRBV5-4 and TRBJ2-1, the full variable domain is ETGVTQSPTHLIKTRGQQVTLRCSSQSGHNTVSWYQQALGQGPQFIFQYYREEENGRGNFPPRFSGLQFPNYSSELNVNALELDDSALYLCASSNGAGGGGANNEQFFGPGTRLTVL.

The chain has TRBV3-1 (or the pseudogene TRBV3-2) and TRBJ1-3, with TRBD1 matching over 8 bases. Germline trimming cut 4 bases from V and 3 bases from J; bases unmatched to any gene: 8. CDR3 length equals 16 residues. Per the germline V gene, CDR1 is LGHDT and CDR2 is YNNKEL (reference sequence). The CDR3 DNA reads TGTGCCAGCAGCCCGTCAAGGACAGGGTTTGGAAACACCATATATTTT. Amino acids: CASSPSRTGFGNTIYF.

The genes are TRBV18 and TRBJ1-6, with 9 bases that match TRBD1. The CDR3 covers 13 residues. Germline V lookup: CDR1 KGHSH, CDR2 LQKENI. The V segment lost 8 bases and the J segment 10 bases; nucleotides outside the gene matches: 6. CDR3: CASADRGRSPLHF. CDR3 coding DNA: TGTGCCAGCGCGGACAGGGGTAGATCACCCCTCCACTTT.

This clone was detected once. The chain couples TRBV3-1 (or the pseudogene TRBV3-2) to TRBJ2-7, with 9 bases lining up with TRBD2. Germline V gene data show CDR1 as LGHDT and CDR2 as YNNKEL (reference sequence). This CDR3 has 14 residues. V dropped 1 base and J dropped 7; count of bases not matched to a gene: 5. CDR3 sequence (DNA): TGTGCCAGCAGCCAAGTAGCGGGGGTGGGTGAGCAGTACTTC. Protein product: CASSQVAGVGEQYF.

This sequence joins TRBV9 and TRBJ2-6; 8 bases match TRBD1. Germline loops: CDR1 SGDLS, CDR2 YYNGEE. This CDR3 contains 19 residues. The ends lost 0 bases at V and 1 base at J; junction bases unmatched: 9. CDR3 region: CASSVGGRTGQSGANVLTF. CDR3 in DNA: TGTGCCAGCAGCGTAGGGGGTCGGACAGGGCAATCTGGGGCCAACGTCCTGACTTTC.

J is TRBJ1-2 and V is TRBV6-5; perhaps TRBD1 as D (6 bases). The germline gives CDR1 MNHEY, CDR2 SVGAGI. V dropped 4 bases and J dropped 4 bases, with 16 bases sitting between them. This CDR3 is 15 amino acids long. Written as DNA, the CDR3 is TGTGCCAGCAGTTCTCAGATGGACAGTCTCTATGGCTACACCTTC. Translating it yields CASSSQMDSLYGYTF.

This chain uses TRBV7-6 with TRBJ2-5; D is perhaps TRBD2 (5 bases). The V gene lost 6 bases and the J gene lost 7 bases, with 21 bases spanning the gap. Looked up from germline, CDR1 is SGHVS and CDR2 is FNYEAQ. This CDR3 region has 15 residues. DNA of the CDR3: TGTGCCAGCAGTCCCGCTACGGGCGGTGGAGGGACCCAGTACTTC. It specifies CASSPATGGGGTQYF.